These 18 T cell receptor beta chains were sequenced from one sample in a study of cytomegalovirus exposure and HLA in healthy donors. PCR used 60 Vbeta primers and 13 Jbeta primers. Sequencing used immunoSEQ multiplex PCR; TCRdb keeps in-frame clones, though not all of them. This table has around 140,000 clones, roughly 80% appearing once. Sequenced sample: PBMCs. Receptors originate from a male donor in good health and CMV-seronegative.

The chain couples TRBV9 to TRBJ1-1; 8 bases agree with TRBD1. The CDR3 length is 13 residues. CDR1 is SGDLS and CDR2 is YYNGEE in the germline V gene. The trim removed 3 bases at V and 4 bases at J, leaving 2 bases unmatched. CDR3 region: CASSADRGTEAFF. CDR3 DNA sequence: TGTGCCAGCAGCGCCGACAGGGGCACTGAAGCTTTCTTT.

The J gene is TRBJ2-3, the V gene TRBV4-3; 7 bases are shared with TRBD1. This CDR3 contains 16 residues. Trimming took 0 bases from V and 0 from J; bases not matched to a gene: 3. The germline gives CDR1 LGHNA, CDR2 YSLEER. The chain's CDR3 is CASSQDTGASTDTQYF. The DNA of the CDR3 is TGCGCCAGCAGCCAAGACACAGGGGCCAGCACAGATACGCAGTATTTT.

V is TRBV25-1 and J is TRBJ2-4; D is unclear. Trimming left V 1 base short and J 0 bases short, with 4 bases between. This CDR3 is 14 amino acids long. The germline gives CDR1 MGHDK, CDR2 SYGVNS. CDR3 sequence reads: CASSESGAKNIQYF. In DNA form, the CDR3 reads TGTGCCAGCAGTGAATCGGGAGCCAAAAACATTCAGTACTTC.

The gene calls are TRBV19 and TRBJ1-1; D is ambiguous. The V and J ends lost 7 bases and 2 bases respectively, with 8 bases between them. Germline assignment: CDR1 LNHDA and CDR2 SQIVND (reference sequence). This CDR3 spans 12 amino acids. The chain's CDR3 is CASKEHNTEAFF. The DNA for the CDR3 is TGTGCCAGTAAAGAACACAACACTGAAGCTTTCTTT.

V and J are TRBV7-9 and TRBJ2-3; TRBD2 matches 7 bases. The V segment lost 1 base and the J segment 14 bases; nucleotides outside the gene matches: 15. Germline V gene sequence: CDR1 SEHNR, CDR2 FQNEAQ (reference sequence). The CDR3 contains 15 residues. The CDR3 protein is CASSLVTGGGIFRYF. In DNA form, the CDR3 reads TGTGCCAGCAGCTTAGTGACCGGCGGGGGTATTTTTAGGTATTTT.

This clone was detected only once. Relative to the germline gene, one junction end is altered; a read error may explain this. The chain is built from TRBV5-1 and TRBJ2-7, with D possibly being TRBD2 (5 bases). Germline V CDR1 and CDR2: SGHRS, YFSETQ. The CDR3 has 14 residues. CDR3 loop: CASSTDSLSTNQRF. The CDR3 DNA reads as TGCGCCAGCAGCACGGACTCCCTTTCGACCAATCAACGATTC.

The chain combines TRBV19 with TRBJ2-7, with a possible D match to TRBD2 (5 bases). The V end was cut by 5 bases, the J end by 0 bases, with 11 bases between. This CDR3 spans 14 amino acids. The germline V gene has CDR1 LNHDA and CDR2 SQIVND (reference sequence). Written as DNA, the CDR3 is TGTGCCAGTAGTCCCCGTGGGAGCTCCTACGAGCAGTACTTC. It codes for CASSPRGSSYEQYF.

This clone was picked up one time. CDR3 in amino acids: CASSIASVGELFF. The CDR3 region has the DNA TGTGCCAGTAGTATAGCTAGCGTCGGGGAGCTGTTTTTT. The gene calls are TRBV19 and TRBJ2-2; D perhaps matches TRBD2 (6 bases). The CDR3 extends over 13 amino acids. The ends were cut back, 1 base at V and 7 bases at J, with 7 bases in the middle. Per the germline V gene, CDR1 is LNHDA and CDR2 is SQIVND (reference sequence).

The chain employs TRBV6-1 and TRBJ2-7, with D uncertain. Trimming cost V 10 bases and J 0 bases, with 19 bases left between them. From germline, CDR1 is MNHNS and CDR2 SASEGT. This CDR3 has 15 residues. In DNA, the CDR3 is TGTGCCACCCGACACGACCCAGGATTCTCCTACGAGCAGTACTTC. As protein: CATRHDPGFSYEQYF.

In nucleotides, the CDR3 is TGTGCCAGCAAAGGCAGGGTCAGCAATCAGCCCCAGCATTTT. Protein: CASKGRVSNQPQHF. V and J are TRBV2 and TRBJ1-5; a weak D match, TRBD1 (5 bases). This CDR3 region has 14 residues. CDR1 and CDR2 (germline): SNHLY, FYNNEI. V was trimmed by 7 bases and J by 1 base, leaving 11 bases between them.

The rearrangement links TRBV7-9 to TRBJ2-7, with a possible D match to TRBD2 (6 bases). The V gene's germline CDR1 is SEHNR and CDR2 FQNEAQ (reference sequence). V gave up 0 bases and J gave up 9 bases, with 9 bases separating them. The CDR3 extends over 12 amino acids. Here the CDR3 DNA reads TGTGCCAGCAGCTTAGCCGCGGGACTGCAGTACTTC. It yields the protein CASSLAAGLQYF.

As concerns this clone: An end of the junction does not agree with germline; a read error may underlie this. The CDR3 bases are TGTTCCAGCAGCCGCCTAAGGGACAGGACTCGGGAGCTGTTTTTT. Translation gives CSSSRLRDRTRELFF. This chain links TRBV7-9 with TRBJ2-2; 8 bases agree with TRBD1. CDR3 length: 15 residues. CDR1 SEHNR and CDR2 FQNEAQ come from the germline V gene (reference sequence).

The chain uses TRBV5-1 and TRBJ1-2; no clear D. CDR3 length: 15 residues. Germline V gene sequence: CDR1 SGHRS, CDR2 YFSETQ. Trimming stripped 1 base from V and 6 bases from J, with 16 bases between. This CDR3 reads CASSLFEKGVNGYTF. The CDR3 DNA reads as TGCGCCAGCAGCTTGTTTGAAAAGGGAGTTAATGGCTACACCTTC.

The chain carries TRBV6-6 and TRBJ2-2, with 8 nucleotides matching TRBD1. The germline V gene encodes CDR1 MNHNY and CDR2 SVGAGI (reference sequence). The CDR3 is 14 residues long. With 5 bases clipped from V and 4 bases from J, the junction kept 3 bases outside the gene matches. DNA for the CDR3: TGTGCCAGCAGTACAGGGGGTACCACCGGGGAGCTGTTTTTT. It is translated as CASSTGGTTGELFF.

This sequence joins TRBV5-1 and TRBJ2-3; D might be TRBD1 (6 bases). The ends were cut back, 5 bases at V and 0 bases at J, with 10 bases in the middle. Germline assignment: CDR1 SGHRS and CDR2 YFSETQ. The CDR3 covers 14 residues. Here the CDR3 reads CASRTGPSTDTQYF. CDR3 nucleotides: TGCGCCAGCAGAACAGGGCCTAGCACAGATACGCAGTATTTT.

The chain combines TRBV2 with TRBJ2-2; TRBD1 might be the D (6 bases). The CDR3 consists of 20 residues. V lost 6 bases to trimming and J lost 0 bases, with 26 bases between them. Germline V gene sequence: CDR1 SNHLY, CDR2 FYNNEI. The chain's CDR3 is CASSERDGISGTTNTGELFF. The CDR3 DNA reads as TGTGCCAGCAGCGAGAGGGACGGGATTTCAGGGACAACGAACACCGGGGAGCTGTTTTTT.

The chain joins TRBV19 to TRBJ1-5, with TRBD1 matching 7 bases. Germline-derived CDR1 and CDR2 are LNHDA and SQIVND (reference sequence). The CDR3 sequence is 12 residues long. Trimming removed 6 bases from V and 4 bases from J; junction bases left unmatched: 0. The DNA of the CDR3 is TGTGCCAGTAGGACAGGGAATCAGCCCCAGCATTTT. This encodes CASRTGNQPQHF.

The chain has TRBV27 and TRBJ2-3; 8 bases are shared with TRBD2. With 1 base clipped from V and 1 base from J, the junction kept 4 bases outside the gene matches. The CDR3 spans 16 residues. Per germline, CDR1 MNHEY and CDR2 SMNVEV (reference sequence). The CDR3 nucleotides read TGTGCCAGCAGTTTATTGGGTAGCGGGGGCACAGATACGCAGTATTTT. It encodes CASSLLGSGGTDTQYF.